This T cell receptor (beta chain) came from a study of CD8 T cells in ankylosing spondylitis. A few counts support this clonotype. Its antigen is undetermined. The study's findings and limits: Enrichment of disease-linked clones was reportedly significant in matched ankylosing spondylitis synovial fluid. Disease-associated clonotypes exhibited CD8+ identity and were relatively infrequent in peripheral blood. Previously reported in reactive arthritis synovial fluid and blood were some of the motif variants. The study identified a TCR beta motif of fewer than 10 highly homologous variants that appeared characteristic of ankylosing spondylitis blood.

V gave up 6 bases and J gave up 10 bases, with 13 bases separating them. The CDR3 has 13 residues. Quantitative 5'-RACE was performed with molecular barcodes, and it yielded the TCR beta libraries. In TCRdb, the 5' RACE reads were re-called with MiXCR into one record per CDR3 protein. The sample holds fewer than 750,000 distinct CDR3 sequences, under 20% seen once. Sequenced sample: blood, either unsorted or a sorted T cell fraction (not recorded which). This TCR came from a male donor with ankylosing spondylitis. This rearrangement joins TRBV12-3 or TRBV12-4 to TRBJ1-6; no definite D call. The CDR3 reads CASRTLEGSPLHF. The DNA of the CDR3 is TGTGCCAGCAGGACCCTCGAGGGCTCACCCCTCCACTTT.